The clone carrying this TCR beta chain was recorded many times. Its cognate antigen is unknown. This record belongs to a study of T cell repertoires in cytomegalovirus infection. In the study overall: CMV infection plus the matching HLA type was flagged by public TCR beta signatures. Points from the study as a whole: HLA-C-restricted CMV-specific TCR beta clonotypes prevailed in the ex vivo response.

One entry per CDR3 protein, called by TCRdb with MiXCR from the reads. The sample has about 180,000 distinct CDR3 sequences, 14% seen once. This CDR3 comprises 16 residues. V lost 1 base, J lost 6 bases, and 4 bases stayed unmatched. CDR1 is SGHTA and CDR2 is FQGNSA in the germline V gene. Sequenced material: PBMCs. The chain uses TRBV7-2 and TRBJ2-2, with TRBD2 matching over 11 bases. This clonotype was obtained from a human donor in good health (CMV status not recorded). Some clones in this sample may be carry-over from other donors' samples. The CDR3 sequence: CASSLDPLAGAGELFF. In nucleotides, the CDR3 is TGTGCCAGCAGCTTAGATCCACTAGCGGGAGCCGGGGAGCTGTTTTTT.